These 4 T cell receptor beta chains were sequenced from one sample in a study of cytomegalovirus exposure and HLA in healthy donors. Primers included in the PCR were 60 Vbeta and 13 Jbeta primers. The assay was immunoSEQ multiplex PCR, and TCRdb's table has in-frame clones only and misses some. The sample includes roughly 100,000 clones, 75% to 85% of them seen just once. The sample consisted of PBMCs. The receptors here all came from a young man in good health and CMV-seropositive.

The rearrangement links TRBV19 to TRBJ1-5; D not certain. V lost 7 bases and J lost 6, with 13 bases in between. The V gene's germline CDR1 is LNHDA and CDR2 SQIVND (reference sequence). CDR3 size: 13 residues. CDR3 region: CASTNSRGQPQHF. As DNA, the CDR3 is TGTGCCAGTACTAACTCGAGAGGTCAGCCCCAGCATTTT.

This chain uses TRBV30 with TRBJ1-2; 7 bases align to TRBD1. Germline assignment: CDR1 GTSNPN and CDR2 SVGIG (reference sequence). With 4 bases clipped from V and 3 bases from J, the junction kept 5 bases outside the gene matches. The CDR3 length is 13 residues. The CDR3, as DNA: TGTGCCTGGAAGAGGACAGGAGACTATGGCTACACCTTC. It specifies CAWKRTGDYGYTF.

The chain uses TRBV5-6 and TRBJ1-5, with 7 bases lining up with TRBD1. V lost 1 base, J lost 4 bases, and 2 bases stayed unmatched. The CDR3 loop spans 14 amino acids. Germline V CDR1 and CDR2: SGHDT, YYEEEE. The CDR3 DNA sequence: TGTGCCAGCAGCTTGATGACAGGGAATCAGCCCCAGCATTTT. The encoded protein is CASSLMTGNQPQHF.

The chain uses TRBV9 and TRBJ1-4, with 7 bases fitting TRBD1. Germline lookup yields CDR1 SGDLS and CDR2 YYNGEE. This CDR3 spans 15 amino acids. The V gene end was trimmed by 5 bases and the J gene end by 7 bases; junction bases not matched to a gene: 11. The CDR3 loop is CASRQGLGNTEKLFF. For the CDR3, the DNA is TGTGCCAGCAGACAGGGGCTCGGGAACACTGAAAAACTGTTTTTT.